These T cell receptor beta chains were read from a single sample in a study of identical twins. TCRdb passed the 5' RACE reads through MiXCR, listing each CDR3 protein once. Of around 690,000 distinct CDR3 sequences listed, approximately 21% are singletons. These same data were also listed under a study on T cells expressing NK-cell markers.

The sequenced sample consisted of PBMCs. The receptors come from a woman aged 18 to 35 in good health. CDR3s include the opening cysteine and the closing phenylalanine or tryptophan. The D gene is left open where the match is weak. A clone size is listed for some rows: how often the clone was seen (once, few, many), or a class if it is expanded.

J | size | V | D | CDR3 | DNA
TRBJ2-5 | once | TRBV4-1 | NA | CASSPQPGERETQYF | TGCGCCAGCAGCCCACAGCCAGGGGAGAGAGAGACCCAGTACTTC
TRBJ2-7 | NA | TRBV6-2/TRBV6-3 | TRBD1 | CASSSSGQGAGTRRSEQYF | TGTGCCAGCAGTTCCTCGGGACAGGGGGCTGGGACTAGGAGGAGCGAGCAGTACTTC
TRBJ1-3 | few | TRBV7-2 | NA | CASTQGGGNTIYF | TGTGCCAGCACTCAAGGAGGTGGAAACACCATATATTTT
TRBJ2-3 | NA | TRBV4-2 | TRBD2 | CARGPGLAGVTDTQYF | TGTGCCAGGGGCCCTGGACTAGCGGGAGTCACAGATACGCAGTATTTT
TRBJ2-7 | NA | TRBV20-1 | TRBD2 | CSAILAGVYEQYF | TGCAGTGCTATCCTAGCGGGAGTTTACGAGCAGTACTTC
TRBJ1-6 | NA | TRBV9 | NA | CASSVGDNRAPLHF | TGTGCCAGCAGCGTAGGGGACAACAGGGCACCCCTCCACTTT
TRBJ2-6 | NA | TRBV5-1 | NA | CASSLGGASGANVLTF | TGCGCCAGCAGCTTGGGAGGTGCTTCTGGGGCCAACGTCCTGACTTTC
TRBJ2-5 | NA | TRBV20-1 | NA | CSAKSPGARETQYF | TGCAGTGCTAAATCCCCGGGGGCGCGGGAGACCCAGTACTTC
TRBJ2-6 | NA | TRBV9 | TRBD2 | CASSVVPGGGWFGANVLTF | TGTGCCAGCAGCGTAGTTCCGGGGGGTGGATGGTTTGGGGCCAACGTCCTGACTTTC
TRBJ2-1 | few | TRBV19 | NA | CASTISAPNNEQFF | TGTGCCAGTACCATCTCGGCCCCAAACAATGAGCAGTTCTTC
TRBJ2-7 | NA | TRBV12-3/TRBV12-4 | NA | CASSLSRFKQYF | TGTGCCAGCAGTTTATCCCGTTTCAAGCAGTACTTC
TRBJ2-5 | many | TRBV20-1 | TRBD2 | CSAKLGTSEETQYF | TGCAGTGCTAAGCTGGGGACTAGCGAAGAGACCCAGTACTTC
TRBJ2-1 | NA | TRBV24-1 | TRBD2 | CATSGTSVSSYNEQFF | TGTGCCACCAGTGGAACTAGCGTTAGCTCCTACAATGAGCAGTTCTTC
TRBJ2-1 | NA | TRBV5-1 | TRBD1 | CASSSGTVSYNEQFF | TGCGCCAGCAGCTCCGGGACAGTTTCCTACAATGAGCAGTTCTTC
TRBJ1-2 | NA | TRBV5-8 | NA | CASSVAWLGYTF | TGTGCCAGCAGCGTAGCCTGGTTGGGCTACACCTTC
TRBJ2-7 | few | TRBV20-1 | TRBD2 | CSATRLAEHYEQYF | TGCAGTGCTACCCGACTAGCGGAACACTACGAGCAGTACTTC
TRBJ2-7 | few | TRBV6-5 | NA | CASKGVEQYF | TGTGCCAGCAAGGGGGTAGAGCAGTACTTC
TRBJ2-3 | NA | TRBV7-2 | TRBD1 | CASSWDRVFTDTQYF | TGTGCCAGCAGCTGGGACAGAGTATTTACAGATACGCAGTATTTT
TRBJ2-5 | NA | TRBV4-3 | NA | CASSQDWVMQQTQYF | TGCGCCAGCAGCCAAGATTGGGTAATGCAACAGACCCAGTACTTC
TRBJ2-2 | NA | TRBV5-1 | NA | CASSSDVGELFF | TGCGCCAGCAGCTCCGATGTCGGGGAGCTGTTTTTT
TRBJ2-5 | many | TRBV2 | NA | CASKRQLQETQYF | TGTGCCAGCAAGCGGCAACTACAAGAGACCCAGTACTTC
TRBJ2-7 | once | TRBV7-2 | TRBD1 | CASSLARGTGIYEQYF | TGTGCCAGCAGCTTAGCGCGCGGGACAGGGATTTACGAGCAGTACTTC